The source of this T cell receptor beta chain is a study of T cells in Graves' hyperthyroidism and ophthalmopathy. Germline values: CDR1 MNHNY, CDR2 SVGAGI (reference sequence). The CDR3 consists of 14 residues. V gave up 3 bases and J gave up 3 bases, with 11 bases separating them. Patients aged 18 to 65 had newly diagnosed hyperthyroidism of under 2 months' duration. Each diagnosis drew on symptoms, thyroxine, TRAb, thyroid ultrasound and orbital computed tomography findings. General study results and limits: Most thyroid clonotypes that were expanded above 0.001 also turned up in blood.

Amplified TCR beta CDR3 regions derived from RNA transcripts. HTBI primers were used for first-round RT-PCR of the TCR CDR3. Each CDR3 protein is one row after TCRdb ran MiXCR on the multiplex PCR reads. Among roughly 500,000 distinct CDR3 sequences listed, about 14% were seen once. This clonotype was seen at least ten times. Its target is not known. This TCR was recovered from a woman aged 25 to 39 with Graves' hyperthyroidism that later progressed to Graves' ophthalmopathy. Sequenced input: blood. This rearrangement joins TRBV6-6 to TRBJ2-5; D not resolved. CDR3 amino acids: CASSYSHPEETQYF. The CDR3, as DNA: TGTGCCAGCAGTTATTCCCACCCTGAAGAGACCCAGTACTTC.